The next 5 T cell receptor beta chains were all read from a single sample in a study of cytomegalovirus exposure and HLA in healthy donors. Assay used: immunoSEQ multiplex PCR; TCRdb lists only in-frame clones, some missing. Of about 330,000 clones listed, approximately 90% are singletons. The material sequenced was PBMCs. Receptors were obtained from a woman aged 18-35 years in good health and CMV-seronegative.

The gene calls are TRBV6-5 and TRBJ1-2; D not resolved. CDR1 is MNHEY, CDR2 SVGAGI, per germline. The CDR3 has 15 amino acids. V was shortened by 0 bases and J by 3 bases, with 11 bases between the two germline ends. The CDR3 protein is CASSYSGSLDYGYTF. CDR3 coding DNA: TGTGCCAGCAGTTACTCGGGGAGTTTAGACTATGGCTACACCTTC.

Only one count was recorded for this clone. The CDR3 protein is CASSPLAGATSYNEQFF. The DNA for the CDR3 is TGTGCCAGCAGCCCCTTGGCGGGAGCGACCTCCTACAATGAGCAGTTCTTC. The V gene is TRBV5-6, the J gene TRBJ2-1, with 7 bases that match TRBD2. This CDR3 spans 17 amino acids. V gave up 4 bases and J gave up 0 bases; unmatched junction bases: 10. The germline CDR1 and CDR2 sequences are SGHDT and YYEEEE.

The chain uses TRBV28 and TRBJ2-1; D is perhaps TRBD2 (5 bases). Germline CDR1 and CDR2: MDHEN and SYDVKM. V lost 4 bases, J lost 14 bases, and 15 bases lay in between. The CDR3 consists of 12 residues. Here the CDR3 reads CASSSRGWGEFF. CDR3 bases: TGTGCCAGCAGTTCGAGAGGGTGGGGTGAGTTCTTC.

The genes are TRBV28 and TRBJ2-1; D might be TRBD1 (5 bases). The CDR3 totals 14 residues. In germline, CDR1 is MDHEN, CDR2 SYDVKM. Trimming removed 6 bases from V and 0 bases from J, with 9 bases in between. The CDR3 loop reads CASSFQGSYNEQFF. As DNA, the CDR3 is TGTGCCAGCAGCTTTCAGGGCTCCTACAATGAGCAGTTCTTC.

The chain links TRBV28 to TRBJ1-1; possibly TRBD1 for D (5 bases). CDR3 length: 15 amino acids. CDR1 is MDHEN, CDR2 SYDVKM, per germline. V was shortened by 1 base and J by 4 bases, with 13 bases between the two germline ends. CDR3 in amino acids: CASSLFRGSGTEAFF. The DNA of the CDR3 is TGTGCCAGCAGTTTATTTCGGGGGTCCGGCACTGAAGCTTTCTTT.